This T cell receptor (beta chain) was recovered during a study of T-cell reconstitution after alpha-beta-depleted transplantation in children. The CDR3 loop spans 17 amino acids. Germline assignment: CDR1 SGHRS and CDR2 YFSETQ. V was pared by 0 bases and J by 1 base, with 8 bases of the junction left unmatched. Unique molecular identifiers tagged the TCRbeta library. MiXCR, applied by TCRdb to the PCR reads, yields one record per CDR3 protein. This sample has a few hundred thousand distinct CDR3 sequences; approximately 9.6% occur once, and the top ten carry 10%. This clonotype was detected ten times or more.

The sample consisted of PBMCs from the stem cell graft donor, taken from the stem cell graft. The TCR comes from a human donor who donated a stem cell graft to a child with SCID. The chain recombines TRBV5-1 with TRBJ2-7; TRBD1 matches 9 bases. The CDR3 loop is CASSLADSTGGSYEQYF. CDR3 sequence (DNA): TGCGCCAGCAGCTTGGCCGACTCGACAGGGGGTTCCTACGAGCAGTACTTC. Supplemented by reference TRBV5-1 and TRBJ2-7, the full variable domain reads KAGVTQTPRYLIKTRGQQVTLSCSPISGHRSVSWYQQTPGQGLQFLFEYFSETQRNKGNFPGRFSGRQFSNSRSEMNVSTLELGDSALYLCASSLADSTGGSYEQYFGPGTRLTVT.